The subject of this entry is one TCR beta chain. Its antigen target is currently unknown. One base away there is no much larger clone; base qualities are not given. Libraries were made using RT-PCR. The sequencer was a NextSeq 550. TCRdb reanalyzed the raw reads on its own, using fastp at Q25 for trimming and MiXCR for clone calling, and kept in-frame beta chains. CDR3 protein duplicates are merged, each entry listing the most common genes and DNA. Counted in this sample were roughly 880,000 distinct CDR3 sequences; 15% to 20% of them appeared once. The ten largest clones represent around 6% of the sample. These data belong to a study of patients and donors after allogeneic stem cell transplantation (TCRdb year 2020). The CDR3 measures 13 amino acids from cysteine to phenylalanine. The sequence is cut down to CDR3 DNA, 39 bases in frame from base 1. Via the germline V gene, CDR1 is MNHNS and CDR2 SASEGT. V gives up 7 bases and J gives up 8 bases, and the segment between their germline ends measures 17 bases.

What was sequenced was blood, either unsorted or a sorted T cell fraction (not recorded which). The receptor was derived from a human donor who was either an allogeneic HSCT recipient or a stem cell or donor lymphocyte infusion donor (not recorded which). It is not recorded whose cells these are; they may come from a transplant donor. The chain is made from TRBV6-1 and TRBJ1-2; a tentative D match to TRBD1 spans 6 bases. The bases are TGTGCCAGCACAATCAGGGGAAGGGAGGGCTACACCTTC. Translation gives CASTIRGREGYTF.